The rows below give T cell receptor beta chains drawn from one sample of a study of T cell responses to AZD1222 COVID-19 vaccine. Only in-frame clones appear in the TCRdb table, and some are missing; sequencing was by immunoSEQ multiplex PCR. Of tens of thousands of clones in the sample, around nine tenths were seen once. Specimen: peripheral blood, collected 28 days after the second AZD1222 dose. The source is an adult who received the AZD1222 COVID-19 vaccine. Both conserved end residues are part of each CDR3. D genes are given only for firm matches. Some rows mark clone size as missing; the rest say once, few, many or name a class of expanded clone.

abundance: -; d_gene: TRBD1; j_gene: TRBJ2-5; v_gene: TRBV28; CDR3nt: TGTGCCAGCAGCGCGACAGGGGGCGCGGAGACCCAGTACTTC; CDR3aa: CASSATGGAETQYF
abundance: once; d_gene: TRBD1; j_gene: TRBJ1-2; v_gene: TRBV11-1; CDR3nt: TGTGCCAGCAGCCCCCTGGGACAGCCTTATGGCTACACCTTC; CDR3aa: CASSPLGQPYGYTF
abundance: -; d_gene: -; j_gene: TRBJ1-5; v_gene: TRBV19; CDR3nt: TGTGCCAGTCGCCCTCGATGGCAGGGGATCAATCAGCCCCAGCATTTT; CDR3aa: CASRPRWQGINQPQHF
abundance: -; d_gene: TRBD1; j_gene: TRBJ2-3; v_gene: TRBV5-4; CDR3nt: TGTGCCAGCAGCTTGGGAACAGGGGGAATCACAGATACGCAGTATTTT; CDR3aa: CASSLGTGGITDTQYF
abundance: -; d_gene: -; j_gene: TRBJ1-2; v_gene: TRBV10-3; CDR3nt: TGTGCCATCAGGGATGCGGGGGGAGTTGCCTATGGCTACACCTTC; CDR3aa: CAIRDAGGVAYGYTF
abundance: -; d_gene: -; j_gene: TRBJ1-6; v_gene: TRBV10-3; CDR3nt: TGTGCCATCAGCCCTCAGGACAGCAATAATTCACCCCTCCACTTT; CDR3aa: CAISPQDSNNSPLHF
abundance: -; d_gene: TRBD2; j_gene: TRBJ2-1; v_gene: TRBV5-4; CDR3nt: TGTGCCAGCAGCTTGGGCGGGGGGGCCGGCTCGGGCAATGAGCAGTTCTTC; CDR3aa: CASSLGGGAGSGNEQFF
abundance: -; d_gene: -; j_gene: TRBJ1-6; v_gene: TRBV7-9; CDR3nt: TGTGCCAGCAGGGGAAGCGGGGCTAATTCACCCCTCCACTTT; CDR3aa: CASRGSGANSPLHF
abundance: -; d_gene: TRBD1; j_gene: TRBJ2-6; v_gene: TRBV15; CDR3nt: TGTGCCACCAGCAGAGATCACAGGGGTAAGGCTGGGGCCAACGTCCTGACTTTC; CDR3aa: CATSRDHRGKAGANVLTF
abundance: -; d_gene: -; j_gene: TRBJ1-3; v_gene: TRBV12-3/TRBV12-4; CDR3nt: TGTGCCAGCAGTTTAGGGTGGAACACCATATATTTT; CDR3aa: CASSLGWNTIYF
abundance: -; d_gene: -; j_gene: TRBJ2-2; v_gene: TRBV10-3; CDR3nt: TGTGCCGCCAGCCGGGACCCAAACACCGGGGAGCTGTTTTTT; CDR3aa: CAASRDPNTGELFF
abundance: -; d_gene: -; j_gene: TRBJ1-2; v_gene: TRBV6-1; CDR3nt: TGTGCCAGCAGTGAAGCGAGAACGGCCCTCTATGGCTACACCTTC; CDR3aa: CASSEARTALYGYTF
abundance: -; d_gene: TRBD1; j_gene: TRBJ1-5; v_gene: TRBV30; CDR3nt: TGTGCCTGGAAAACAGGGGGCAATCAGCCCCAGCATTTT; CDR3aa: CAWKTGGNQPQHF
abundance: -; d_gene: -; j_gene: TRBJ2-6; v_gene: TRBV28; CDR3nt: TGTGCCAGCACCTCTGGATCTGGGGCCAACGTCCTGACTTTC; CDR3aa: CASTSGSGANVLTF
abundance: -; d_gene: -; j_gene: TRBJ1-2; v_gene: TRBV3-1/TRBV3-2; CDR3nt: TGTGCCAGCAGCCAGGGAGCCGCTAACTATGGCTACACCTTC; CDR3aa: CASSQGAANYGYTF
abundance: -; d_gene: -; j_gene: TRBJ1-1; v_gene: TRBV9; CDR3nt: TGTGCCAGCAGCGTGGGGGGGGTTGGCACTGAAGCTTTCTTT; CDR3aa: CASSVGGVGTEAFF
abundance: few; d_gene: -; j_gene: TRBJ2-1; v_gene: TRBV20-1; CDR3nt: TGCAGTGCTAGTCTGTCGCGGACAGAATCGCCATACAATGAGCAGTTCTTC; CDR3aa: CSASLSRTESPYNEQFF
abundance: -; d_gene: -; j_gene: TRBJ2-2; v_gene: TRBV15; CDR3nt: TGTGCCACCAGCAGAGAGGGGCCCGGGGAGCTGTTTTTT; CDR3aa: CATSREGPGELFF
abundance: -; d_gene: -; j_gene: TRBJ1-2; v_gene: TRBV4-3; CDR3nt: TGCGCCAGCAGCCAAGCCGGGGGCTACTATGGCTACACCTTC; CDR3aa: CASSQAGGYYGYTF
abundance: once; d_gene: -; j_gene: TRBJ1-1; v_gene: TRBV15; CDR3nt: TGTGCCACCATGCTCCTCGAAGAAGCTTTCTTT; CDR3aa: CATMLLEEAFF
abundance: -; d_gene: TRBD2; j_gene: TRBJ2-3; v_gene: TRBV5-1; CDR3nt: TGCGCCAGCAGCTTGGGGCTAGCGGGGCGAGATACGCAGTATTTT; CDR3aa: CASSLGLAGRDTQYF
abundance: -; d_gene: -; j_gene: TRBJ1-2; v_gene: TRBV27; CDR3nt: TGTGCCAGCAGTTCCCCCCCAGAGGTACGGGGCTACACCTTC; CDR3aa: CASSSPPEVRGYTF
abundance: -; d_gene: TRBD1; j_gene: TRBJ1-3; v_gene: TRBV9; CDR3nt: TGTGCCAGCAGCCGGGGACAGGGAAACACCATATATTTT; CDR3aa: CASSRGQGNTIYF
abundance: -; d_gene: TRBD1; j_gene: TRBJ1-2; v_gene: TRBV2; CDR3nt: TGTGCCAGCAGTGCCATACAGGGGGCTGAAGGCTACACCTTC; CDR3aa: CASSAIQGAEGYTF
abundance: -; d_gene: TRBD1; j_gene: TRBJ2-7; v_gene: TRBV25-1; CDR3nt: TGTGCCAGCAGTGACCCGGGACAGGGTTACGAGCAGTACTTC; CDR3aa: CASSDPGQGYEQYF
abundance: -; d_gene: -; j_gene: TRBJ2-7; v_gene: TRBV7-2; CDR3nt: TGTGCCAGCAGCGAGGACCGTTTCGGGAAGCAGTACTTC; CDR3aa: CASSEDRFGKQYF
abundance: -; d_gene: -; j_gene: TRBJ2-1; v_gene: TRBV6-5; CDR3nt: TGTGCCAGCAGTTACTCGCAGCGCTCCTACAATGAGCAGTTCTTC; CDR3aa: CASSYSQRSYNEQFF
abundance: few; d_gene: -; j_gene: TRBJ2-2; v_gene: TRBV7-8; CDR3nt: TGTGCCAGCAGCCCCTGGGGCGGCAACACCGGGGAGCTGTTTTTT; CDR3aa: CASSPWGGNTGELFF
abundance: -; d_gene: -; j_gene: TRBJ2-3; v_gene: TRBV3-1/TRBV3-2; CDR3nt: TGTGCCAGCAGCCAAGAATGGGACCGCACAGATACGCAGTATTTT; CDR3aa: CASSQEWDRTDTQYF
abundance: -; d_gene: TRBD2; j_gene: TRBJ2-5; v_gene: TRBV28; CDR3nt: TGTGCCAGCAGTCCCGCGGGGGGCCAAGAGACCCAGTACTTC; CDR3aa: CASSPAGGQETQYF
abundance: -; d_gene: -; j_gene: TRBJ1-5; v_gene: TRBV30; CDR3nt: TGTGCCTGGAGCCTGGGGGCTGGTCCAAAAAGCAATCAGCCCCAGCATTTT; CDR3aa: CAWSLGAGPKSNQPQHF
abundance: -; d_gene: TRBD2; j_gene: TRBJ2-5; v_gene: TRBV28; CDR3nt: TGTGCCAGCAGTTCGCCGACCCCGACTAGCAAGTCAGAGACCCAGTACTTC; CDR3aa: CASSSPTPTSKSETQYF
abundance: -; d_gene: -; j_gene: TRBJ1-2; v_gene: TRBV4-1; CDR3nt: TGCGCCAGCAGCCAAGGACAACGCCCTAACTATGGCTACACCTTC; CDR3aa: CASSQGQRPNYGYTF
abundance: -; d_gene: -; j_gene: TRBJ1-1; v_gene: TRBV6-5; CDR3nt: TGTGCCAGCAGTTACGGGGGCCCTACGGGGAACACTGAAGCTTTCTTT; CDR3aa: CASSYGGPTGNTEAFF
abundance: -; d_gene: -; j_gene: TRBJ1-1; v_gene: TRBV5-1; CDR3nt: TGCGCCAGCAGCACTACAAAGAACACTGAAGCTTTCTTT; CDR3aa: CASSTTKNTEAFF
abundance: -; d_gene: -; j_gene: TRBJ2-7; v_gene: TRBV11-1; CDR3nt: TGTGCCAGCAGCTTAGTACCAGCCTACGAGCAGTACTTC; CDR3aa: CASSLVPAYEQYF